The sequence of this T cell receptor beta chain was determined in a study of TIL therapy for anti-PD-1-resistant metastatic lung cancer. For the study at large: Tumors had a median PD-L1 proportion score of about 6.6%. A handful of tumors were EGFR-mutant and two were ALK-rearranged.

Sequencing used immunoSEQ v3. Produced via immunoSEQ multiplex PCR; TCRdb's table is partial and in-frame only. The sample lists roughly 57,000 clones; roughly 77% were seen once. The sample's time point: pre-treatment sample, taken before nivolumab and TIL therapy. CDR1 is SGDLS and CDR2 is YYNGEE in the germline V gene. The CDR3 loop spans 15 amino acids. V lost 3 bases to trimming and J lost 4 bases; unmatched junction nucleotides: 7. The genes are TRBV9 and TRBJ1-1, with 9 bases fitting TRBD1. Sequencing used blood, obtained at baseline. The receptor comes from a person aged 25-85 years with non-small cell lung cancer. DNA for the CDR3: TGTGCCAGCAGCGAAACAGGGGGCGCAGGCACTGAAGCTTTCTTT. This gives the protein CASSETGGAGTEAFF.